This record covers a single T cell receptor beta chain. This clone was seen a few times. There is no known antigen for this receptor. No much larger clone is present one base from it, and per-base qualities are unavailable. The method was the immunoSEQ multiplex PCR assay. TCR beta CDR3 sequencing was performed on DNA from the cultured, isolated CD4+ T cells. Per the source publication's procedure: The analysis removed non-productive TCR sequences, trimmed reads to the CDR3 region, and retained only CDR3s that were 7 or more amino acids long. The MANAFEST web app was used to identify antigen-specific clonotypes by comparing expansion in peptide wells with expansion in reference cultures. For clones to be considered positive, expansion at FDR<0.05 versus reference and all other wells, an odds ratio above 5, and a frequency above 0.1% in two replicate wells were required. Clonotypes significantly expanded in SARS-CoV-2 spike wells and in at least one common cold coronavirus spike condition were defined as cross-reactive. Using the stringdist R package, CDR3 similarity was measured by Levenshtein distance, and unrooted trees were constructed with ape in R 3.6.1. TCRdb retrieved this table from immuneACCESS and kept in-frame rearrangements only. Not all clones are present; in checked studies, unresolved V genes account for under half, and no reason is known for the remainder. V, J and clone size are taken as reported in that table, and D and trimming were inferred from the DNA itself. For this sample there are approximately 65,000 clones; around 74% appear just once. 1.5% to 1.7% of the sample goes to the ten largest clones.

To identify antigen-specific CD4+ T cell clonotypes by their expansion, the ViraFEST assay first stimulated PBMC with viral peptide pools and then applied TCR sequencing. After more than 9 days of culture, CD4+ T cells were isolated with the EasySep CD4+ T cell isolation kit. Participants received two doses of either the BNT162b2 or the mRNA-1273 mRNA SARS-CoV-2 vaccine. Healthy vaccine recipients had no prior SARS-CoV-2 infection, confirmed by negative nucleocapsid antibodies before and after vaccination. Each well held two million PBMC cultured in IMDM containing 5% human AB serum, 8.5 to 10 IU/ml IL-2 and gentamicin, along with about 9.3 ug/ml peptides. On days 3 and 7, half of the culture medium was replaced with fresh IL-2-containing medium. Unless noted otherwise, every peptide stimulation condition was cultured in triplicate wells. Using Ficoll-Paque Plus gradient centrifugation, PBMC were separated from whole blood and then either used fresh or cryopreserved at -140C. The spike proteins of SARS-CoV-2 and of the common cold coronaviruses HCoV-NL63, HCoV-OC43 and HCoV-229E were spanned by overlapping peptide pools. Genomic DNA was extracted from cultured CD4+ T cells with the QIAamp micro DNA kit.

The source of the sample is a study of vaccination effects on CD4 cells after COVID-19 (dated by TCRdb to the early 2020s). Background on the whole study: Post-vaccine samples across the study were collected a median of 72 days after the second dose, with a range of 14 to 241. The study compared SARS-CoV-2 spike-specific CD4+ TCR repertoires before and after mRNA vaccination in COVID-19 convalescent patients and infection-naive vaccine recipients. A total of over nine COVID-19 convalescent patients and several SARS-CoV-2-naive healthy vaccine recipients were included in the full study. The Oncomine TCR Beta short-read assay on an Illumina iSeq 100 was used to sequence cultures from other donors in the study.

What the study reported, not specific to this receptor: Both infection-induced and vaccine-induced clones contracted markedly at late post-vaccination timepoints, which is consistent with waning T cell responses. Only a small number of convalescent patients were included, and no early post-infection timepoints were available, which limited the study. Among healthy vaccine recipients, nearly all vaccine-induced clones were SARS-CoV-2 mono-reactive, and only 1 of 255 was cross-reactive with common cold coronaviruses.

The starting material was CD4+ T cells from PBMCs cultured with HCoV-229E spike peptides, obtained after COVID-19 vaccination. The cell subset or site label of this sample denotes: HCoV-229E spike overlapping peptide pool stimulation. This TCR was recovered from a human donor who received a COVID-19 vaccine.

The CDR3 is CASSQEQRQTQYF. The DNA reads TGTGCCAGCAGCCAAGAGCAGCGGCAGACCCAGTACTTC. The rearrangement combines TRBV3-1 (or the pseudogene TRBV3-2) with TRBJ2-5; TRBD2 is possibly the D segment (5 matching bases). CDR1 and CDR2, looked up from the germline V gene (reference sequence), are LGHDT and YNNKEL. V is clipped by 0 bases and J by 6 bases, and the sequence between their germline boundaries is 8 bases long. Including cysteine and phenylalanine, the CDR3 has 13 amino acids. The DNA shown is the 39-base CDR3, in frame from base 1.